This entry features one T cell receptor beta chain sequence. The authors' processing: Using reference gene primer amplification, nucleated cell counts were estimated. Assay used: immunoSEQ multiplex PCR; TCRdb lists only in-frame clones, some missing. Clone size and the V and J calls come from that table; the DNA yielded D and trimming. The sample has 190,000 or so clones; roughly 83% are singletons. This specimen belongs to a study of blood T cell repertoires in COVID-19. Whole-study context: From the United States, Italy and Spain came samples of acute and convalescent COVID-19.

Trimming took 2 bases from V and 0 from J, leaving 11 bases between them. Germline V lookup: CDR1 MDHEN, CDR2 SYDVKM. The CDR3 is made up of 16 amino acids. Participants' own reports of clinical history determined their cohort assignment. Cohort 3 donors were reported recovered after two negative PCRs, clearance, or symptom resolution. The genes are TRBV28 and TRBJ1-5; D ambiguous. This sequence originates from a woman in her twenties or thirties who had recovered from COVID-19. Sequencing was done on a sample of PBMCs or T cells enriched from blood (not recorded which). The CDR3 protein is CASSLDTTNSNQPQHF. The CDR3 nucleotides are TGTGCCAGCAGTTTAGACACCACCAATAGCAATCAGCCCCAGCATTTT.